The 11 T cell receptor beta chains presented below share a single source sample, sequenced in a study of shared clonotypes between healthy human individuals. Data came from immunoSEQ multiplex PCR; TCRdb stores just in-frame clones and leaves some out. The table records roughly 330,000 clones, about 74% of them present only once. The specimen was memory CD4+ T cells sorted from blood. Subset defined: CD45RA-negative fraction. All receptors derive from a young man in good health.

V and J are TRBV10-3 and TRBJ1-2, with 9 bases identical to TRBD1. The CDR3 spans 13 residues. Unmatched junction bases numbered 4, after V lost 6 bases and J lost 5 bases. CDR1 and CDR2 from the germline V gene are ENHRY and SYGVKD. This CDR3 reads CAISKGTGYGYTF. Written as DNA, the CDR3 is TGTGCCATCAGCAAAGGGACAGGGTATGGCTACACCTTC.

The gene calls are TRBV6-5 and TRBJ1-4; possible D gene TRBD1, 5 bases. CDR3 length: 13 amino acids. The germline gives CDR1 MNHEY, CDR2 SVGAGI. Trimming left V 10 bases short and J 4 bases short, with 13 bases between. CDR3 bases: TGTGCCACCAGACAGATCTTTAATGAAAAACTGTTTTTT. Translating it yields CATRQIFNEKLFF.

The chain recombines TRBV6-1 with TRBJ1-2; D is ambiguous. The V gene lost 2 bases and the J gene lost 5 bases, with 9 bases spanning the gap. Germline V gene data show CDR1 as MNHNS and CDR2 as SASEGT. This CDR3 spans 13 amino acids. CDR3: CASSERTAYGYTF. CDR3 sequence (DNA): TGTGCCAGCAGTGAACGCACGGCGTATGGCTACACCTTC.

The chain links TRBV28 to TRBJ2-5, with 7 bases matching TRBD1. With V trimmed by 3 bases and J by 2 bases, 9 bases remained unmatched. The CDR3 loop spans 16 amino acids. The germline gives CDR1 MDHEN, CDR2 SYDVKM. The DNA of the CDR3 is TGTGCCAGCAGTTTTTCGCCCGGGACAGCACAAGAGACCCAGTACTTC. Its protein product is CASSFSPGTAQETQYF.

The chain has TRBV28 and TRBJ1-5; D remains unclear. V was pared by 7 bases and J by 2 bases, with 24 bases between. The germline V gene has CDR1 MDHEN and CDR2 SYDVKM. The CDR3 is 18 residues long. The CDR3 here is CASMEAGLIEEGNQPQHF. In nucleotides, the CDR3 is TGTGCCAGCATGGAGGCAGGCCTAATCGAGGAGGGCAATCAGCCCCAGCATTTT.

This clone was counted only a few times. The chain carries TRBV5-4 and TRBJ2-1; D possibly corresponds to TRBD1 (5 bases). This CDR3 has 13 amino acids. The germline V gene encodes CDR1 SGHNT and CDR2 YYREEE (reference sequence). V shed 3 bases and J shed 12 bases, with 16 bases lying between them. The CDR3 bases are TGTGCCAGCAGCTCGCCCGACAGAGACGGGCAGTTCTTC. Protein: CASSSPDRDGQFF. Using reference TRBV5-4 and TRBJ2-1 for the parts outside the CDR3, the full variable domain is ETGVTQSPTHLIKTRGQQVTLRCSSQSGHNTVSWYQQALGQGPQFIFQYYREEENGRGNFPPRFSGLQFPNYSSELNVNALELDDSALYLCASSSPDRDGQFFGPGTRLTVL.

This chain connects TRBV2 to TRBJ1-1; tentative D call: TRBD1 (5 bases). Germline assignment: CDR1 SNHLY and CDR2 FYNNEI. This CDR3 is built from 13 residues. Trimming left V 6 bases short and J 5 bases short, with 13 bases between. CDR3 region: CASSFDSQTEAFF. For the CDR3, the DNA is TGTGCCAGCAGCTTTGACAGTCAAACTGAAGCTTTCTTT.

The rearrangement links TRBV6-6 to TRBJ2-5; D perhaps matches TRBD1 (6 bases). Trimming shortened V by 6 bases and J by 3 bases, and 11 bases separated the two germline ends. Germline V gene sequence: CDR1 MNHNY, CDR2 SVGAGI (reference sequence). The CDR3 consists of 13 residues. CDR3 region: CASRAGVKETQYF. The CDR3 DNA sequence: TGTGCCAGCAGGGCAGGGGTGAAAGAGACCCAGTACTTC.

This clone showed up just once. The rearrangement joins TRBV9 to TRBJ2-2; D gene unclear. Between the trimmed V and J ends, which lost 5 bases and 2 bases, there was a span of 10 bases. The CDR3 runs 14 residues. Germline CDR1 reads SGDLS; CDR2 reads YYNGEE. The CDR3 sequence is CASRPGQNTGELFF. In DNA form, the CDR3 reads TGTGCCAGCAGGCCGGGCCAAAACACCGGGGAGCTGTTTTTT.

This clone came up many times. Other DNA sequences in this sample translate to the same CDR3. V gene TRBV5-1 combines with J gene TRBJ2-7; D call uncertain. Germline V lookup: CDR1 SGHRS, CDR2 YFSETQ. CDR3 length: 13 amino acids. Trimming cost V 0 bases and J 0 bases, with 4 bases left between them. The CDR3 reads CASSLEVSYEQYF. The CDR3 DNA reads TGCGCCAGCAGCTTGGAAGTCTCCTACGAGCAGTACTTC.

This sequence joins TRBV6-1 and TRBJ2-1; TRBD2 agrees at 14 bases. Germline trimming cut 4 bases from V and 4 bases from J; bases unmatched to any gene: 0. The CDR3 extends over 15 amino acids. From germline, CDR1 is MNHNS and CDR2 SASEGT. The CDR3 here is CASSGLAGGYNEQFF. CDR3 bases: TGTGCCAGCAGTGGACTAGCGGGAGGGTACAATGAGCAGTTCTTC.